This T cell receptor (beta chain) was documented in a study of blood T cell repertoires in COVID-19. Turning to the study itself: Samples representing acute and convalescent COVID-19 were sourced from the United States, Italy and Spain.

In the original analysis: Nucleated cell counts were estimated from reference gene primer amplification. Clones were sequenced by immunoSEQ multiplex PCR, and TCRdb holds only the in-frame ones, with some missing. The DNA gave D and trimming, while V, J and clone size come from that table. The sample consists of over 150,000 clones, under 80% of them appearing once. Trimming removed 4 bases from V and 1 base from J; junction bases left unmatched: 8. The CDR3 covers 16 residues. Germline V CDR1 and CDR2: SQVTM, ANQGSEA. Sequenced sample: peripheral blood. The chain has TRBV29-1 and TRBJ1-4; the match to TRBD1 covers 8 bases. The sequence was obtained from a man aged 70-80 years with acute or convalescent COVID-19. DNA of the CDR3: TGCAGCGTTGCTACAGGGGGGTATAGAACTAATGAAAAACTGTTTTTT. It encodes CSVATGGYRTNEKLFF.